What follows describes a single TCR beta chain. This sample was included in a study of CD8 T cells in Susac syndrome. Germline lookup yields CDR1 DFQATT and CDR2 SNEGSKA (reference sequence). V dropped 3 bases and J dropped 0 bases, with 3 bases sitting between them. This CDR3 region has 12 residues. CD8+ and CD4+ blood T cells underwent TCR beta sequencing. Stable or active relapsing-remitting multiple sclerosis, untreated and meeting revised McDonald criteria, defined the controls. TEMRA cells were FACS-enriched, and CD8+ and CD4+ T cells were isolated negatively. After extraction with the RNeasy kit, roughly 0.45 to 1 ug of the RNA was reverse transcribed using random hexamers. A multiplex approach, immunoSEQ multiplex PCR, amplified TCR beta CDR3 across 54 Vbeta and 13 Jbeta. TCRdb re-called the immunoSEQ multiplex PCR reads with MiXCR, one entry per CDR3 protein. This table has a few hundred thousand distinct CDR3 sequences, roughly 94% appearing once.

The sequencing sample was made of CD4+ T cells from PBMCs. The clonotype originates from a human donor with multiple sclerosis. The V call is TRBV20-1, the J call TRBJ1-3, with D uncertain. The CDR3 DNA sequence: TGCAGTGCTAGGAGCTCTGGAAACACCATATATTTT. This encodes CSARSSGNTIYF.